The source of this TCR beta chain is a study of shared clonotypes between healthy human individuals. Clones were read by immunoSEQ multiplex PCR, and TCRdb kept only the in-frame ones, dropping some. This table holds nearly 600,000 clones, over 95% found once. The naive CD8 subset, CD45RO-negative cells positively selected for CCR7, excluded terminally differentiated effector memory CD45RA+ cells. Germline assignment: CDR1 KGHSH and CDR2 LQKENI. The CDR3 totals 18 residues. J was trimmed by 5 bases and V by 2 bases; bases with no gene match: 9. Points from the study as a whole: A reduction in generation probabilities was seen for non-shared clonotypes relative to those shared by all four donors.

Worth noting for this clone: What it binds is unknown.

This chain connects TRBV18 to TRBJ2-1; the match to TRBD2 covers 13 bases. The sequenced sample was naive CD8+ T cells sorted from blood. This clonotype originated in a woman younger than 45 in good health. CDR3 bases: TGTGCCAGCTCACCAGGACTAGCGGGAGTCACCGGCCACAATGAGCAGTTCTTC. Its protein is CASSPGLAGVTGHNEQFF.